The 12 T cell receptor beta chains below were found in one sample sequenced in a study of CD8 T cells in ankylosing spondylitis. TCRdb re-called the 5' RACE reads with MiXCR, one entry per CDR3 protein. The sample has approximately 290,000 distinct CDR3 sequences; roughly 20% are singletons. Sequencing was done on a sample of blood, either unsorted or a sorted T cell fraction (not recorded which). Receptors were obtained from a female donor with ankylosing spondylitis or in good health (not recorded which).

The V gene is TRBV6-2 or TRBV6-3, the J gene TRBJ1-2, with D tentatively TRBD1 (5 bases). Germline values: CDR1 MNHEY, CDR2 SVGEGT. The V end lost 7 bases, the J end lost 0 bases, and 12 bases lay between the germline ends. The CDR3 is 14 amino acids. The CDR3 DNA reads TGTGCCAGCACCCCGGGGACCTCTAACTATGGCTACACCTTC. Translated: CASTPGTSNYGYTF.

This chain links TRBV7-9 with TRBJ2-7; D remains ambiguous. Between the trimmed V and J ends, which lost 2 bases and 3 bases, there was a span of 11 bases. The germline V gene has CDR1 SEHNR and CDR2 FQNEAQ (reference sequence). The CDR3 totals 14 residues. CDR3 nucleotide sequence: TGTGCCAGCAGCTTATCAGGATTACTCTACGAGCAGTACTTC. As protein: CASSLSGLLYEQYF. The full variable domain, in which reference TRBV7-9 and TRBJ2-7 provide the parts outside the CDR3, is DTGVSQNPRHKITKRGQNVTFRCDPISEHNRLYWYRQTLGQGPEFLTYFQNEAQLEKSRLLSDRFSAERPKGSFSTLEIQRTEQGDSAMYLCASSLSGLLYEQYFGPGTRLTVT.

There are a few counts of this clonotype. The chain couples TRBV7-2 to TRBJ1-3; D is undetermined. V dropped 3 bases and J dropped 2 bases, with 11 bases sitting between them. CDR3 length: 15 residues. Germline lookup yields CDR1 SGHTA and CDR2 FQGNSA. The CDR3 reads CASSFIPGAGNTIYF. The CDR3 DNA reads TGTGCCAGCAGCTTCATTCCGGGCGCTGGAAACACCATATATTTT.

The V and J genes are TRBV6-5 and TRBJ2-1; D is uncertain. Germline-derived CDR1 and CDR2 are MNHEY and SVGAGI. Deletions cut 0 bases from V and 3 bases from J, with 18 bases between. The CDR3 covers 18 residues. CDR3 sequence: CASSYSKTESFLYNEQFF. The CDR3 bases are TGTGCCAGCAGTTACTCCAAGACGGAGTCTTTCCTCTACAATGAGCAGTTCTTC.

The chain is built from TRBV6-4 and TRBJ2-5, with 7 positions matching TRBD1. Losses at the gene ends were 6 bases for V and 5 bases for J; bases not matched to a gene: 21. The CDR3 length is 18 residues. CDR1 and CDR2 (germline): MRHNA, SNTAGT. CDR3 region: CASRDRQGVVWGLETQYF. In nucleotides, the CDR3 is TGTGCCAGCAGGGATAGACAGGGTGTCGTATGGGGCTTGGAGACCCAGTACTTC.

Comments on this clonotype: With a much larger clone just one base away, this may be a read error. The V gene is TRBV3-1, the J gene TRBJ2-1; D gene uncertain. CDR1 LGHDT and CDR2 YNNKEL come from the germline V gene (reference sequence). Trimming left V 5 bases short and J 9 bases short, with 11 bases between. The CDR3 sequence is 12 residues long. The CDR3 region has the DNA TGTGCCAGCAGCTTGGTCACCGGTGAGCAGTTCTTC. Residues: CASSLVTGEQFF.

This chain links TRBV5-4 with TRBJ1-2; 10 bases are shared with TRBD1. The germline CDR1 and CDR2 sequences are SGHNT and YYREEE (reference sequence). Unmatched junction bases numbered 7, after V lost 4 bases and J lost 10 bases. The CDR3 runs 13 residues. The chain's CDR3 is CASSGTGVSAYTF. In nucleotides, the CDR3 is TGTGCCAGCAGCGGGACAGGGGTTAGTGCCTACACCTTC.

This clonotype showed up just a few times. This chain connects TRBV7-6 to TRBJ2-3, with D uncertain. Germline CDR1 is SGHVS and CDR2 is FNYEAQ. CDR3 size: 15 residues. The V end was cut by 2 bases, the J end by 3 bases, with 12 bases between. The CDR3 reads CASSLWRYGTDTQYF. The CDR3 bases are TGTGCCAGCAGCTTATGGCGGTACGGTACAGATACGCAGTATTTT.

This rearrangement joins TRBV20-1 to TRBJ2-1; D could derive from TRBD1 or TRBD2 (5 bases each). With 0 bases removed from V and 5 bases from J, the gap between germline ends came to 23 bases. The CDR3 totals 18 residues. Germline V gene lookup returns CDR1 DFQATT and CDR2 SNEGSKA (reference sequence). CDR3 in amino acids: CSARDALLGTGRNNEQFF. CDR3 in DNA: TGCAGTGCTAGAGATGCCCTATTAGGGACCGGTAGGAACAATGAGCAGTTCTTC.

With regard to this clonotype: A much larger clone differs by one base, so this may be a read error. The chain links TRBV29-1 to TRBJ2-2; TRBD1 matches at 7 bases. Germline V gene lookup returns CDR1 SQVTM and CDR2 ANQGSEA. Trimming took 5 bases from V and 7 from J; bases not matched to a gene: 7. This CDR3 comprises 13 residues. The CDR3 here is CSVSTGFIGELFF. The CDR3 coding sequence is TGCAGCGTTTCGACAGGGTTCATCGGGGAGCTGTTTTTT.

This clonotype came up a few times. The rearrangement links TRBV6-5 to TRBJ1-6; possibly TRBD1 for D (6 bases). Trimming shortened V by 0 bases and J by 10 bases, and 13 bases separated the two germline ends. Germline lookup yields CDR1 MNHEY and CDR2 SVGAGI. The CDR3 contains 15 residues. CDR3 region: CASSYSPLGGSPLHF. The CDR3 DNA sequence: TGTGCCAGCAGTTACTCGCCCCTAGGGGGGTCACCCCTCCACTTT.

This chain uses TRBV10-3 with TRBJ1-1, with TRBD1 as a possible D gene (5 bases). V was pared by 0 bases and J by 2 bases, with 10 bases between. The CDR3 spans 15 residues. Germline V gene sequence: CDR1 ENHRY, CDR2 SYGVKD. DNA of the CDR3: TGTGCCATCAGTGAGTCGAGGGGAGACAACACTGAAGCTTTCTTT. Translation: CAISESRGDNTEAFF.